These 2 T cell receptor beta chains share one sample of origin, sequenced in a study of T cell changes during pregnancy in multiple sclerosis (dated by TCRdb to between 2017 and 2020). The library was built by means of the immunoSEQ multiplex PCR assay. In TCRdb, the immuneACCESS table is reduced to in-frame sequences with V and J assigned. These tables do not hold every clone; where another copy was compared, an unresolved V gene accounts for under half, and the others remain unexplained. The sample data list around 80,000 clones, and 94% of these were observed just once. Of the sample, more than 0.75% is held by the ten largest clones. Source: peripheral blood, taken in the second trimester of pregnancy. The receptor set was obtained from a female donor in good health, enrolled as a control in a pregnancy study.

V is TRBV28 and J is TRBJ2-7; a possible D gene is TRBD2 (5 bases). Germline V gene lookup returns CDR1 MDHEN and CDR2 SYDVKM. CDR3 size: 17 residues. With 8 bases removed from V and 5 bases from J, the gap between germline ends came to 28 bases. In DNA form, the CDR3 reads TGTGCCAGCGGGAGCTTGTTAGAGACACAAAGAGGCGACGAGCAGTACTTC. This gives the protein CASGSLLETQRGDEQYF.

The CDR3 loop is CSARDRNLYF. CDR3 bases: TGCAGTGCTAGGGACAGGAACTTGTACTTC. The rearrangement joins TRBV20-1 to TRBJ2-4, with 7 positions matching TRBD1. The length of the CDR3 is 10 residues. The V gene end was trimmed by 3 bases and the J gene end by 15 bases; junction bases not matched to a gene: 5. Germline CDR1 is DFQATT and CDR2 is SNEGSKA (reference sequence).